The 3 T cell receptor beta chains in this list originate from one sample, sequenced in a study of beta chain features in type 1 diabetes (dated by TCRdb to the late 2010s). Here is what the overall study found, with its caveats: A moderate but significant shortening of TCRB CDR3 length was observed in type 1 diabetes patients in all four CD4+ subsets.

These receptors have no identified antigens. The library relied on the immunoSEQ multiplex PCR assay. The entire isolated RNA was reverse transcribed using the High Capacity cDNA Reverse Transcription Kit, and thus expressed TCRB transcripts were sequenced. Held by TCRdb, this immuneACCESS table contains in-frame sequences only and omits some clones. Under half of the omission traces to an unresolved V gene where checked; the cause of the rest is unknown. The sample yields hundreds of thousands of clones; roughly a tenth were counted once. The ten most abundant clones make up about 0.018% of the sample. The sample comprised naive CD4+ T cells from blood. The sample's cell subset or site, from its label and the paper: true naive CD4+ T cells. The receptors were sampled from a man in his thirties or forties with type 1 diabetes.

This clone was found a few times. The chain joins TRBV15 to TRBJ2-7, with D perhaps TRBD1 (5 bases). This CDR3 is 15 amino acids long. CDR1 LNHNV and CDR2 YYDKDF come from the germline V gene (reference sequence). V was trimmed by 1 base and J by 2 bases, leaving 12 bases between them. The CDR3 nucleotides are TGTGCCACCAGCAGAGGAACAGGCCCGACCTACGAGCAGTACTTC. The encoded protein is CATSRGTGPTYEQYF.

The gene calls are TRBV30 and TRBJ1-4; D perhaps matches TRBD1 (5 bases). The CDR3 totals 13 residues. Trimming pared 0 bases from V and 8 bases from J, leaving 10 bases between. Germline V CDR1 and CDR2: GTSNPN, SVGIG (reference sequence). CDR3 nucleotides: TGTGCCTGGAGTGTACAGGAGAGGGAAAAACTGTTTTTT. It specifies CAWSVQEREKLFF.

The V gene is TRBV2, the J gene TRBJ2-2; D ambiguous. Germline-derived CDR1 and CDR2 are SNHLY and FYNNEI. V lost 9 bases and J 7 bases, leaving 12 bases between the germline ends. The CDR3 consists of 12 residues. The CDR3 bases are TGTGCCAGTAGCTCTCACGGCGGGGAGCTGTTTTTT. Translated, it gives CASSSHGGELFF.